Below, one T cell receptor beta chain is given with its context. These data belong to a study of blood T cell repertoires in COVID-19. Turning to the study itself: The United States, Italy and Spain were the sources of the acute and convalescent COVID-19 samples.

Sequencing was performed with immunoSEQ multiplex PCR; in TCRdb, only in-frame clones are kept and a portion is missing. The sample consists of 300,000 to 350,000 clones, 90% of them appearing once. The ends lost 8 bases at V and 1 base at J; junction bases unmatched: 3. Germline V gene data show CDR1 as SQVTM and CDR2 as ANQGSEA. There are 12 residues in the CDR3. The receptor comes from a woman in her forties with COVID-19, enrolled during active disease. The sample was peripheral blood. The chain is built from TRBV29-1 and TRBJ2-3; 7 bases map to TRBD1. Written as DNA, the CDR3 is TGCAGCTCCCAGGGGGGCACAGATACGCAGTATTTT. This sequence encodes CSSQGGTDTQYF.